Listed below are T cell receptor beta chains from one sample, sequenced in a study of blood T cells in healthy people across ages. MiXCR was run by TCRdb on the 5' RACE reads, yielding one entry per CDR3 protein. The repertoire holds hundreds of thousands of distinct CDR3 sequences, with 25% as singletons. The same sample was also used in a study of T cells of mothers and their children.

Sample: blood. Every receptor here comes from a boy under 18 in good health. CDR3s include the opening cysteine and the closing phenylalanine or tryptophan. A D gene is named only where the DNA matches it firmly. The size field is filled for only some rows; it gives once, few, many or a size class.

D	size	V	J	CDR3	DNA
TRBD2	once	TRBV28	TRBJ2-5	CASSPTAGGSQETQYF	TGTGCCAGCAGCCCAACAGCGGGAGGGTCCCAAGAGACCCAGTACTTC
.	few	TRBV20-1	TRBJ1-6	CSAREPGARGSPLHF	TGCAGTGCTAGAGAACCCGGGGCCCGGGGTTCACCCCTCCACTTT
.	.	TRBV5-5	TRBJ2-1	CASSQDSPEQFF	TGTGCCAGCAGCCAGGACAGCCCGGAGCAGTTCTTC
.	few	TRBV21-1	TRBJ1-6	CASTPRGAPLHF	TGTGCCAGCACCCCCAGGGGCGCACCCCTCCACTTT
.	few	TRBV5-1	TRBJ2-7	CASSQTYSSYEQYF	TGCGCCAGCAGCCAAACCTACAGTTCCTACGAGCAGTACTTC
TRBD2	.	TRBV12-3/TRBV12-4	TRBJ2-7	CASSLWLAAYYEQYF	TGTGCCAGCAGTTTGTGGCTAGCGGCCTACTACGAGCAGTACTTC
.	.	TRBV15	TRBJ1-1	CATSRDLTGAVTEAFF	TGTGCCACCAGCAGAGATTTGACCGGGGCGGTGACTGAAGCTTTCTTT
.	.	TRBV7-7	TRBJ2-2	CASSKDRTGELFF	TGTGCTAGCAGCAAAGATCGGACCGGGGAGCTGTTTTTT
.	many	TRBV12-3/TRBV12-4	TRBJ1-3	CASSLGSGNTIYF	TGTGCCAGCAGTTTGGGCTCTGGAAACACCATATATTTT
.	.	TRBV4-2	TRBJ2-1	CASSQGMSRNNEQFF	TGTGCCAGCAGCCAAGGGATGTCGCGGAACAATGAGCAGTTCTTC
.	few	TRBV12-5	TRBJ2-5	CASGLVPGQKYF	TGTGCTAGTGGTTTGGTACCCGGACAGAAGTACTTC
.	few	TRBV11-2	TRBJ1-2	CASSLAFGSTF	TGTGCCAGCAGCTTAGCTTTTGGGAGTACCTTC
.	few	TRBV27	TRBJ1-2	CASSFSSGSYYGYTF	TGTGCCAGCAGTTTCTCAAGTGGGAGCTACTATGGCTACACCTTC
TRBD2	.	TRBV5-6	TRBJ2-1	CASSWWRGGHNEQFF	TGTGCCAGCAGCTGGTGGCGGGGGGGCCACAATGAGCAGTTCTTC
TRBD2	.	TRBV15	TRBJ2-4	CATSRDRGSDIQYF	TGTGCCACCAGCAGAGATCGCGGGAGTGACATTCAGTACTTC
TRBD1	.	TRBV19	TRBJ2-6	CASSTGQAYSGANVLTF	TGTGCCAGTAGTACGGGACAGGCCTACTCTGGGGCCAACGTCCTGACTTTC
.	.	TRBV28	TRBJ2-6	CASTLVQVSGANVLTF	TGTGCCAGCACCTTGGTTCAGGTCTCTGGGGCCAACGTCCTGACTTTC
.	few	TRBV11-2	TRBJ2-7	CASSLETNYEQYF	TGTGCCAGCAGCTTAGAGACAAACTACGAGCAGTACTTC
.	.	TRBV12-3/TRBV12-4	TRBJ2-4	CASLLDSRIAKNIQYF	TGTGCCAGCTTACTTGACAGCAGGATAGCCAAAAACATTCAGTACTTC
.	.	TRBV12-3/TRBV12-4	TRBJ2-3	CASRQEGTDTQYF	TGTGCCAGCAGGCAGGAGGGCACAGATACGCAGTATTTT
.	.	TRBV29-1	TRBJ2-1	CSPTTLSYNEQFF	TGCAGCCCTACCACTCTCTCCTACAATGAGCAGTTCTTC
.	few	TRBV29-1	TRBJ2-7	CSVEVVGGGEQYF	TGCAGCGTTGAGGTGGTGGGCGGTGGCGAGCAGTACTTC
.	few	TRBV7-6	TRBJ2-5	CASSLGRQEGETQYF	TGTGCCAGCAGCTTAGGCAGACAGGAGGGGGAGACCCAGTACTTC
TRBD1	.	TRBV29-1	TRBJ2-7	CSVEGTGAVGQYF	TGCAGCGTTGAGGGGACAGGCGCCGTAGGGCAGTACTTC
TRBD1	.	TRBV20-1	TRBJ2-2	CSAHPGGQGVAGELFF	TGCAGTGCCCACCCGGGGGGACAGGGTGTGGCCGGGGAGCTGTTTTTT
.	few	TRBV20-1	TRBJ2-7	CSALDSVHYEQYF	TGCAGTGCTCTGGACAGCGTCCACTACGAGCAGTACTTC
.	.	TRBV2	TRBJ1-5	CASSENRNQPQHF	TGTGCCAGCAGTGAAAATAGGAATCAGCCCCAGCATTTT
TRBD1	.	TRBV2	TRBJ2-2	CASSDNTGTGTGELFF	TGTGCCAGCAGCGACAATACCGGGACAGGTACCGGGGAGCTGTTTTTT
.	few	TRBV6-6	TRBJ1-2	CASSYYSSTAGTYGYTF	TGTGCCAGCAGTTACTACTCCTCCACGGCAGGGACATATGGCTACACCTTC
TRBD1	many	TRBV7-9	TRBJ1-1	CASSLGTGGMNTEAFF	TGTGCCAGCAGCTTAGGGACAGGGGGTATGAACACTGAAGCTTTCTTT
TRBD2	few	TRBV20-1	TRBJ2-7	CSASRPPAGKNEQYF	TGCAGTGCTAGTCGACCTCCAGCGGGGAAGAACGAGCAGTACTTC
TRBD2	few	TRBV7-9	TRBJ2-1	CASSTGLDFYNEQFF	TGTGCCAGCAGCACGGGACTAGACTTCTACAATGAGCAGTTCTTC
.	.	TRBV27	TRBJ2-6	CASSLSPALGVLTF	TGTGCCAGCAGTTTATCCCCTGCCCTGGGCGTCCTGACTTTC